This is a list of T cell receptor beta chains from one sample in a study of blood T cell repertoires in COVID-19. Repertoires were generated with immunoSEQ multiplex PCR, while TCRdb's copy carries only in-frame clones and drops some. The table has more than 200,000 clones, about 86% seen once; the top ten hold 2.2%. The sequenced material came from peripheral blood. The receptors were gathered from a woman in her 50s with acute or convalescent COVID-19. Both conserved end residues are part of each CDR3. Fields, in order: CDR3 DNA, CDR3 protein, clone size, V gene, D gene, J gene. The D gene is left open where the match is weak. Expanded clones are given a class, and other clones once, few, many or no size at all.

CDR3nt: TGCGCCAGCAGCCAATACTACGGGGACTACGAGCAGTACTTC; CDR3aa: CASSQYYGDYEQYF; abundance: -; v_gene: TRBV4-3; d_gene: -; j_gene: TRBJ2-7
CDR3nt: TGTGCCACCAGCAGAGATCTTAGAGAGGAGCAGTACTTC; CDR3aa: CATSRDLREEQYF; abundance: -; v_gene: TRBV15; d_gene: -; j_gene: TRBJ2-7
CDR3nt: TGTGCCAGCAGCCAGGGTAGCGGGCAGTTCTTC; CDR3aa: CASSQGSGQFF; abundance: -; v_gene: TRBV7-2; d_gene: -; j_gene: TRBJ2-1
CDR3nt: TGTGCCAGCACCCCCCGGGGGGCTGGAAACACCATATATTTT; CDR3aa: CASTPRGAGNTIYF; abundance: -; v_gene: TRBV6-6; d_gene: -; j_gene: TRBJ1-3
CDR3nt: TGTGCCAGCAGTTACTCGATCACAAGTTATAATTCACCCCTCCACTTT; CDR3aa: CASSYSITSYNSPLHF; abundance: few; v_gene: TRBV6-5; d_gene: -; j_gene: TRBJ1-6
CDR3nt: TGTGCCAGCAGCCCGGGAGGGGCCGGTGCTAATGAAAAACTGTTTTTT; CDR3aa: CASSPGGAGANEKLFF; abundance: -; v_gene: TRBV11-2; d_gene: -; j_gene: TRBJ1-4
CDR3nt: TGCGCCAGCAGCCCCGGGGGTAATAATTCACCCCTCCACTTT; CDR3aa: CASSPGGNNSPLHF; abundance: -; v_gene: TRBV4-1; d_gene: -; j_gene: TRBJ1-6
CDR3nt: TGTGCCAGCAGCTTGGGTCAGGGGAACATTCAGTACTTC; CDR3aa: CASSLGQGNIQYF; abundance: -; v_gene: TRBV5-4; d_gene: -; j_gene: TRBJ2-4
CDR3nt: TGTGCCAGCAGTTTCCCTGGGGGGAGCGGCTACACCTTC; CDR3aa: CASSFPGGSGYTF; abundance: -; v_gene: TRBV12-3/TRBV12-4; d_gene: -; j_gene: TRBJ1-2
CDR3nt: TGTGCCAGCAGTATCGACAGGGGGTACAATCAGCCCCAGCATTTT; CDR3aa: CASSIDRGYNQPQHF; abundance: few; v_gene: TRBV6-5; d_gene: TRBD1; j_gene: TRBJ1-5
CDR3nt: TGCGCCAGCAGCCAAGGTACCGGGGCTGGAAACACCATATATTTT; CDR3aa: CASSQGTGAGNTIYF; abundance: -; v_gene: TRBV4-1; d_gene: -; j_gene: TRBJ1-3
CDR3nt: TGTGCCAGCATTGGGTCGGGGGGTGGGACCCTCTACGAGCAGTACTTC; CDR3aa: CASIGSGGGTLYEQYF; abundance: -; v_gene: TRBV6-6; d_gene: TRBD2; j_gene: TRBJ2-7
CDR3nt: TGTGCCAGCAGTCTGGGGGGGCGTTTGGGACAGTTCTTC; CDR3aa: CASSLGGRLGQFF; abundance: -; v_gene: TRBV27; d_gene: -; j_gene: TRBJ2-1
CDR3nt: TGTGCCAGTAGTATAACCCGACAGGTCGGAAAACTGTTTTTT; CDR3aa: CASSITRQVGKLFF; abundance: -; v_gene: TRBV19; d_gene: -; j_gene: TRBJ1-4
CDR3nt: TGTGCCAGCAGCTCTCCCTCGGCGGGAGTAAATGAGCAGTTCTTC; CDR3aa: CASSSPSAGVNEQFF; abundance: -; v_gene: TRBV7-9; d_gene: TRBD2; j_gene: TRBJ2-1
CDR3nt: TGCGCCAGCAGCCAAGCTCTGGGACTAGCGGGAGATGCAGATACGCAGTATTTT; CDR3aa: CASSQALGLAGDADTQYF; abundance: -; v_gene: TRBV4-3; d_gene: TRBD2; j_gene: TRBJ2-3
CDR3nt: TGTGCCAGTACAGGCCTGGGTTTGAATTCACCCCTCCACTTT; CDR3aa: CASTGLGLNSPLHF; abundance: medium-sized; v_gene: TRBV19; d_gene: -; j_gene: TRBJ1-6
CDR3nt: TGTGCCAGCACCGGGGGCACAGATACGCAGTATTTT; CDR3aa: CASTGGTDTQYF; abundance: -; v_gene: TRBV9; d_gene: -; j_gene: TRBJ2-3
CDR3nt: TGTGCCAGCTCACCGGGGGGAGCTGGGGCCAACGTCCTGACTTTC; CDR3aa: CASSPGGAGANVLTF; abundance: -; v_gene: TRBV18; d_gene: -; j_gene: TRBJ2-6
CDR3nt: TGTGCCAGCAGCTTTTCGACTAGCGGCCCAGATACGCAGTATTTT; CDR3aa: CASSFSTSGPDTQYF; abundance: once; v_gene: TRBV5-5; d_gene: TRBD2; j_gene: TRBJ2-3
CDR3nt: TGCGCCAGCAGCTTGGGCGGGGGGGCCACAGATACGCAGTATTTT; CDR3aa: CASSLGGGATDTQYF; abundance: -; v_gene: TRBV5-1; d_gene: TRBD2; j_gene: TRBJ2-3
CDR3nt: TGCGCCAGCAGTGTCACAGGGGACAATCAGCCCCAGCATTTT; CDR3aa: CASSVTGDNQPQHF; abundance: -; v_gene: TRBV10-2; d_gene: TRBD1; j_gene: TRBJ1-5
CDR3nt: TGTGCCAGCAGACCCACAGGGGTAGGCTATGGCTACACCTTC; CDR3aa: CASRPTGVGYGYTF; abundance: -; v_gene: TRBV27; d_gene: TRBD1; j_gene: TRBJ1-2
CDR3nt: TGTGCCAGCAGTAACTCCGCGGGGCACGAGCAGTACTTC; CDR3aa: CASSNSAGHEQYF; abundance: -; v_gene: TRBV6-2/TRBV6-3; d_gene: -; j_gene: TRBJ2-7
CDR3nt: TGTGCCAGCGGGTCAGGAACGGGAGAGCAGTACTTC; CDR3aa: CASGSGTGEQYF; abundance: -; v_gene: TRBV6-5; d_gene: -; j_gene: TRBJ2-7
CDR3nt: TGTGCCAGCAGTTTATTGGCGGGAGGGATGGGCGAGCAGTACTTC; CDR3aa: CASSLLAGGMGEQYF; abundance: -; v_gene: TRBV28; d_gene: TRBD2; j_gene: TRBJ2-7
CDR3nt: TGTGCCATCAGATTATACAGCCCTGAGACCTACAATGAGCAGTTCTTC; CDR3aa: CAIRLYSPETYNEQFF; abundance: -; v_gene: TRBV10-3; d_gene: -; j_gene: TRBJ2-1
CDR3nt: TGTGCCAGCAGTGGACAGGGAAGCCAAGAGACCCAGTACTTC; CDR3aa: CASSGQGSQETQYF; abundance: -; v_gene: TRBV25-1; d_gene: TRBD1; j_gene: TRBJ2-5
CDR3nt: TGTGCCAGTATAGTCACAGGGGGTGAAGGGGAAGCTTTCTTT; CDR3aa: CASIVTGGEGEAFF; abundance: -; v_gene: TRBV19; d_gene: TRBD1; j_gene: TRBJ1-1
CDR3nt: TGTGCCAGTAGTGCCCCGGATTACCCGGCTAGAGCTTTCTTT; CDR3aa: CASSAPDYPARAFF; abundance: -; v_gene: TRBV19; d_gene: -; j_gene: TRBJ1-1
CDR3nt: TGCGCCAGCAGCCAAGATCCGGGATGGTATGGCTACACCTTC; CDR3aa: CASSQDPGWYGYTF; abundance: -; v_gene: TRBV4-1; d_gene: -; j_gene: TRBJ1-2
CDR3nt: TGTGCCAGCAGCTTGGGTCGTATTAGCAATCAGCCCCAGCATTTT; CDR3aa: CASSLGRISNQPQHF; abundance: once; v_gene: TRBV5-6; d_gene: -; j_gene: TRBJ1-5
CDR3nt: TGTGCCAGCAGCCCCGGACAGGGGCAGGGTACGCAGTATTTT; CDR3aa: CASSPGQGQGTQYF; abundance: -; v_gene: TRBV5-4; d_gene: TRBD1; j_gene: TRBJ2-3
CDR3nt: TGTGCCAGCAGCCCTTTTCAGGGGGCAGCCTACAATGAGCAGTTCTTC; CDR3aa: CASSPFQGAAYNEQFF; abundance: once; v_gene: TRBV14; d_gene: TRBD1; j_gene: TRBJ2-1
CDR3nt: TGTGCCATACAGGGTGGATTCTACAATGAGCAGTTCTTC; CDR3aa: CAIQGGFYNEQFF; abundance: -; v_gene: TRBV10-3; d_gene: -; j_gene: TRBJ2-1
CDR3nt: TGTGCCGGACGGGGGGGGCTTTACACTGAAGCTTTCTTT; CDR3aa: CAGRGGLYTEAFF; abundance: -; v_gene: TRBV2; d_gene: -; j_gene: TRBJ1-1
CDR3nt: TGTGCCAGCAGCCAAGATTTCCCCCTAGCGGGAGTGAGCTACGAGCAGTACTTC; CDR3aa: CASSQDFPLAGVSYEQYF; abundance: -; v_gene: TRBV3-1/TRBV3-2; d_gene: TRBD2; j_gene: TRBJ2-7
CDR3nt: TGTGCCTGGAGTGCAAGATTACTAGCGGGAGGCGGGGATACGCAGTATTTT; CDR3aa: CAWSARLLAGGGDTQYF; abundance: -; v_gene: TRBV30; d_gene: TRBD2; j_gene: TRBJ2-3
CDR3nt: TGTGCCAGCAGTTGGGCTAACACCATATATTTT; CDR3aa: CASSWANTIYF; abundance: -; v_gene: TRBV12-3/TRBV12-4; d_gene: -; j_gene: TRBJ1-3
CDR3nt: TGTGCCAGCAGCTTGTTAGCGGAAAGCACAGATACGCAGTATTTT; CDR3aa: CASSLLAESTDTQYF; abundance: -; v_gene: TRBV7-2; d_gene: -; j_gene: TRBJ2-3
CDR3nt: TGTGCCAGCTCACCACCTAGGGGGCAGGGATCCACTGAAGCTTTCTTT; CDR3aa: CASSPPRGQGSTEAFF; abundance: many; v_gene: TRBV18; d_gene: TRBD1; j_gene: TRBJ1-1
CDR3nt: TGTGCCAGCAGTCTAGCGGGAGAGGTGGGCGAGCAGTACTTC; CDR3aa: CASSLAGEVGEQYF; abundance: once; v_gene: TRBV6-5; d_gene: TRBD2; j_gene: TRBJ2-7
CDR3nt: TGTGCCAGCAGCTCGAACCGCGGCTACAATGAGCAGTTCTTC; CDR3aa: CASSSNRGYNEQFF; abundance: -; v_gene: TRBV7-9; d_gene: -; j_gene: TRBJ2-1
CDR3nt: TGCGCCAGCAGTGGCCAGGGTGACGAGCAGTACTTC; CDR3aa: CASSGQGDEQYF; abundance: few; v_gene: TRBV10-2; d_gene: -; j_gene: TRBJ2-7
CDR3nt: TGTGCCAGTAGTCTTACAGGAATGGCCCCTCTCGAGCAGTACTTC; CDR3aa: CASSLTGMAPLEQYF; abundance: -; v_gene: TRBV19; d_gene: -; j_gene: TRBJ2-7
CDR3nt: TGTGCCAGCAGTCCAACCCCCGGACTAGCGGGGGGGCCGGGCTCCTACAATGAGCAGTTCTTC; CDR3aa: CASSPTPGLAGGPGSYNEQFF; abundance: -; v_gene: TRBV6-6; d_gene: TRBD2; j_gene: TRBJ2-1
CDR3nt: TGTGCCAGCAGCGTAGCTAAGGAGGGAGGGTCCTACGAGCAGTACTTC; CDR3aa: CASSVAKEGGSYEQYF; abundance: -; v_gene: TRBV9; d_gene: TRBD2; j_gene: TRBJ2-7
CDR3nt: TGTGCCAGCAGCTTAGCCCAGAACTATGGCTACACCTTC; CDR3aa: CASSLAQNYGYTF; abundance: once; v_gene: TRBV7-9; d_gene: -; j_gene: TRBJ1-2
CDR3nt: TGTGCCAGCAACCGCGGGGCGCAAGAGACCCAGTACTTC; CDR3aa: CASNRGAQETQYF; abundance: -; v_gene: TRBV2; d_gene: -; j_gene: TRBJ2-5
CDR3nt: TGCAGCGTGGAACGGCGGGGCACTGAAGCTTTCTTT; CDR3aa: CSVERRGTEAFF; abundance: -; v_gene: TRBV29-1; d_gene: -; j_gene: TRBJ1-1
CDR3nt: TGTGCCAGCAGCTTAAAACAGGGGGGCACTGAAGCTTTCTTT; CDR3aa: CASSLKQGGTEAFF; abundance: -; v_gene: TRBV7-2; d_gene: TRBD1; j_gene: TRBJ1-1